The rows below give T cell receptor beta chains drawn from one sample of a study of cytomegalovirus exposure and HLA in healthy donors. Clones were read by immunoSEQ multiplex PCR, and TCRdb kept only the in-frame ones, dropping some. The data contain 190,000 or so clones, approximately 85% of them singletons. Sample: PBMCs. These receptors were taken from a girl aged 10-17 years in good health and CMV-seropositive. Each CDR3 is given with its conserved first and last residue. Fields, in order: clone size, D gene, J gene, V gene, CDR3 protein, CDR3 DNA. A D gene is named only where the DNA matches it firmly. Clone sizes are given selectively: once, few, many, or a class where the clone is expanded.

>NA|NA|TRBJ2-2|TRBV28
CSTYSSNTGELFF
TGTTCAACTTACAGCTCGAACACCGGGGAGCTGTTTTTT
>NA|TRBD2|TRBJ2-3|TRBV7-2
CASSLELSGGTDTQYF
TGTGCCAGCAGCTTAGAGCTTAGCGGGGGGACAGATACGCAGTATTTT
>NA|NA|TRBJ2-3|TRBV11-3
CASSYGFGGPGTDTQYF
TGTGCCAGCAGCTACGGGTTCGGGGGGCCTGGCACAGATACGCAGTATTTT
>NA|TRBD1|TRBJ1-2|TRBV5-4
CASSFTGGYGYTF
TGTGCCAGCAGCTTTACAGGGGGCTATGGCTACACCTTC
>NA|TRBD1|TRBJ2-7|TRBV7-2
CASSYVTGDYEQYF
TGTGCCAGCAGCTATGTGACAGGGGACTACGAGCAGTACTTC
>NA|TRBD2|TRBJ2-4|TRBV7-2
CASSSGEAKNIQYF
TGTGCCAGCAGCAGCGGGGAAGCCAAAAACATTCAGTACTTC
>NA|TRBD1|TRBJ1-6|TRBV7-8
CASTGQAPVALHF
TGTGCCAGCACGGGACAGGCGCCGGTAGCCCTCCACTTT
>NA|NA|TRBJ1-2|TRBV6-1
CASSEFLNYGYTF
TGTGCCAGCAGTGAATTCCTTAACTATGGCTACACCTTC
>NA|TRBD2|TRBJ2-3|TRBV7-9
CASSLAASGGARTDTQYF
TGTGCCAGCAGCTTAGCGGCTAGCGGGGGGGCGCGCACAGATACGCAGTATTTT
>once|NA|TRBJ2-7|TRBV6-5
CASSYGTHEQYF
TGTGCCAGCAGTTATGGCACCCACGAGCAGTACTTC
>NA|TRBD2|TRBJ2-3|TRBV11-3
CASSSNVLAGVRTDTQYF
TGTGCCAGCAGCTCGAACGTTTTAGCGGGGGTCCGCACAGATACGCAGTATTTT
>NA|TRBD2|TRBJ2-7|TRBV5-6
CASRKGGGPPGEQYF
TGTGCCAGCAGAAAGGGCGGGGGACCCCCCGGTGAGCAGTACTTC
>NA|NA|TRBJ2-5|TRBV6-6
CASSTGTFQETQYF
TGTGCCAGCAGTACTGGGACATTCCAAGAGACCCAGTACTTC
>NA|NA|TRBJ1-4|TRBV9
CASSVAVATNEKLFF
TGTGCCAGCAGCGTAGCGGTAGCAACTAATGAAAAACTGTTTTTT
>NA|TRBD2|TRBJ2-7|TRBV6-5
CAAGGRGDSYYEQYF
TGTGCCGCGGGGGGGCGGGGGGACTCATACTACGAGCAGTACTTC
>NA|TRBD2|TRBJ2-7|TRBV19
CASSPKRDPHYEQYF
TGTGCCAGTAGTCCGAAGCGGGACCCCCACTACGAGCAGTACTTC
>NA|TRBD2|TRBJ2-7|TRBV6-5
CASSNPGGANYEQYF
TGTGCCAGCAGTAACCCCGGGGGGGCGAACTACGAGCAGTACTTC